These 22 T cell receptor beta chains were sequenced from one sample in a study of molecular identifiers for immune sequencing clone quantification (dated by TCRdb to the late 2010s). Preparation of the library involved PCR. Sequencing instrument: Illumina HiSeq 4000. The public reads were reprocessed in TCRdb via fastp at Q25 and MiXCR, keeping in-frame beta chains. Under each unique CDR3 protein, matching rows form one entry showing the most common genes and DNA. A total of approximately 59,000 distinct CDR3 sequences appear in this sample, about a fifth of them only once. The ten most abundant clones make up roughly 1.6% of the sample. The sequenced sample was naive CD8+ T cells from blood, with Jurkat cell RNA spiked in. The sample's cell subset or site, from its label and the paper: FACS-sorted CD8+CD4-CCR7+CD45RA+ naive T cells. Source of these receptors: a human donor in good health. Some libraries in this study had Jurkat cell RNA spiked in.

Many counts were recorded for this clonotype. This chain uses TRBV7-9 with TRBJ1-3; 8 nucleotides align to TRBD1. The V and J ends lost 5 bases and 0 bases, in that order; junction bases with no gene match: 6. CDR3 length: 16 residues. Germline V CDR1 and CDR2: SEHNR, FQNEAQ (reference sequence). In DNA, the CDR3 is TGTGCCAGCAGCACCGGACAGGGAAACTCTGGAAACACCATATATTTT. It is translated as CASSTGQGNSGNTIYF.

In this sample, this clonotype turned up many times. CDR3 protein: CASRPGPAYEQYF. CDR3 coding DNA: TGTGCCAGCAGACCGGGACCGGCATACGAGCAGTACTTC. V gene TRBV7-9 combines with J gene TRBJ2-7, with D possibly being TRBD1 or TRBD2 (5 bases each). V was clipped by 6 bases and J by 4 bases, with 13 bases between them. The CDR3 length is 13 residues. The germline CDR1 and CDR2 sequences are SEHNR and FQNEAQ (reference sequence).

This clonotype was counted at least ten times. CDR3 sequence: CSVGDENTGELFF. The DNA for the CDR3 is TGCAGCGTTGGGGACGAGAACACCGGGGAGCTGTTTTTT. The chain is built from TRBV29-1 and TRBJ2-2; the D call may be TRBD1 or TRBD2 (5 bases each). Germline V lookup: CDR1 SQVTM, CDR2 ANQGSEA. Trimming removed 4 bases at V and 1 base at J, with 7 bases between. The length of the CDR3 is 13 residues.

This clonotype occurred a few times. This rearrangement joins TRBV7-6 to TRBJ2-5; D not certain. The CDR3 covers 13 residues. The germline V and J ends were trimmed by 2 bases and 3 bases, with 7 bases remaining between them. The germline V gene has CDR1 SGHVS and CDR2 FNYEAQ. In DNA, the CDR3 is TGTGCCAGCAGCTTATGGGTGGAAGAGACCCAGTACTTC. It specifies CASSLWVEETQYF.

This clonotype was seen repeatedly, ten times or more. The rearrangement links TRBV7-3 to TRBJ2-3; 11 bases agree with TRBD2. CDR3 length equals 16 residues. The germline CDR1 and CDR2 sequences are SGHTA and FQGTGA. Trimming at V came to 5 bases and at J to 2 bases, leaving 6 bases not matched to a gene. Here the CDR3 DNA reads TGTGCCAGCAGCCCGATGGGACTAGCGGACACAGATACGCAGTATTTT. It encodes CASSPMGLADTDTQYF.

This clonotype came up many times. V gene TRBV3-1 combines with J gene TRBJ2-3, with 8 bases that match TRBD2. The CDR3 sequence is 16 residues long. Per germline, CDR1 LGHDT and CDR2 YNNKEL (reference sequence). Germline trimming cut 2 bases from V and 2 bases from J; bases unmatched to any gene: 6. The CDR3 spells CASSQLAGGPTDTQYF. CDR3 bases: TGTGCCAGCAGCCAACTGGCGGGAGGACCCACAGATACGCAGTATTTT.

The chain carries TRBV6-5 and TRBJ2-2; 8 nucleotides line up with TRBD1. The germline CDR1 and CDR2 sequences are MNHEY and SVGAGI. The CDR3 covers 18 residues. After removal of 2 bases from V and 2 bases from J, the junction contained 10 bases not matched to a gene. CDR3 region: CASSYGGTGLLNTGELFF. The CDR3 DNA follows: TGTGCCAGCAGTTACGGCGGGACAGGACTGCTAAACACCGGGGAGCTGTTTTTT.

This clonotype occurred many times. The DNA for the CDR3 is TGCAGCGTTGAATTCCCTAGACTAGACTCCTACAATGAGCAGTTCTTC. It yields the protein CSVEFPRLDSYNEQFF. V gene TRBV29-1 combines with J gene TRBJ2-1, with D perhaps matching TRBD2 (6 bases). CDR3 length equals 16 residues. Trimming stripped 2 bases from V and 0 bases from J, with 14 bases between. Germline V lookup: CDR1 SQVTM, CDR2 ANQGSEA.

This clonotype was seen repeatedly, ten times or more. This chain joins TRBV7-6 and TRBJ2-7; no clear D gene. V gave up 4 bases and J gave up 4 bases, with 11 bases separating them. The CDR3 sequence is 13 residues long. CDR1 SGHVS and CDR2 FNYEAQ come from the germline V gene. CDR3 loop: CASSSHIGYEQYF. As DNA, the CDR3 is TGTGCCAGCAGCTCCCACATTGGGTACGAGCAGTACTTC. The full variable domain, completed using reference TRBV7-6 and TRBJ2-7, is GAGVSQSPRYKVTKRGQDVALRCDPISGHVSLYWYRQALGQGPEFLTYFNYEAQQDKSGLPNDRFSAERPEGSISTLTIQRTEQRDSAMYRCASSSHIGYEQYFGPGTRLTVT.

The gene calls are TRBV29-1 and TRBJ2-6; D may correspond to TRBD1 or TRBD2 (5 bases each). V lost 3 bases and J 2 bases, leaving 11 bases between the germline ends. Germline V gene sequence: CDR1 SQVTM, CDR2 ANQGSEA. The CDR3 consists of 15 residues. CDR3: CSVDFLGAGANVLTF. For the CDR3, the DNA is TGCAGCGTTGATTTTTTGGGGGCTGGGGCCAACGTCCTGACTTTC.

This clonotype was seen many times. The rearrangement uses TRBV3-1 and TRBJ1-5, with D maybe TRBD1 (5 bases). The germline V and J ends were trimmed by 0 bases and 7 bases, with 7 bases remaining between them. The CDR3 extends over 13 amino acids. Germline CDR1 is LGHDT and CDR2 is YNNKEL (reference sequence). The CDR3 protein is CASSQEGGQPQHF. As DNA, the CDR3 is TGTGCCAGCAGCCAAGAGGGGGGGCAGCCCCAGCATTTT.

This clonotype has more than one count but fewer than ten. This chain uses TRBV7-2 with TRBJ2-3; 11 nucleotides agree with TRBD2. J lost 0 bases, V lost 4 bases, and 12 bases had no gene match. Germline V gives CDR1 SGHTA, CDR2 FQGNSA. The CDR3 covers 19 residues. The CDR3 nucleotides are TGTGCCAGCAGCTCCTGGGGTCTAGCGGGAGGACCCAGCACAGATACGCAGTATTTT. Encoded protein: CASSSWGLAGGPSTDTQYF.

For this clonotype: This could be a read error, since a much larger clone is one nucleotide away. This sequence joins TRBV5-5 and TRBJ1-1, with unresolved D. This CDR3 is 14 amino acids long. Germline values: CDR1 SGHKS, CDR2 YYEKEE (reference sequence). CDR3 nucleotides: TGTGCCGGCAGCTTGTGGGCCTGGGACACTGAAGCTTTCTTT. This codes for CAGSLWAWDTEAFF.

This chain joins TRBV10-3 and TRBJ2-3; D is perhaps TRBD1 (6 bases). CDR1 is ENHRY, CDR2 SYGVKD, per germline. The CDR3 runs to 15 residues. V lost 8 bases to trimming and J lost 8 bases, with 23 bases between them. Written as DNA, the CDR3 is TGTGCCATCGGGAAACGGACAGTCCCTATCGGTACGCAGTATTTT. It is translated as CAIGKRTVPIGTQYF.

This clonotype was found many times. The chain employs TRBV9 and TRBJ1-3; TRBD1 agrees at 7 bases. The CDR3 loop spans 16 amino acids. Germline-derived CDR1 and CDR2 are SGDLS and YYNGEE. Germline trimming cut 0 bases from V and 4 bases from J; bases unmatched to any gene: 7. The CDR3 DNA sequence: TGTGCCAGCAGCGTAGAGATGGGGACAGCAGGAAACACCATATATTTT. It codes for CASSVEMGTAGNTIYF.

In its sample, this clonotype was seen a few times. The chain recombines TRBV2 with TRBJ1-1; a possible D gene is TRBD1 (5 bases). The germline gives CDR1 SNHLY, CDR2 FYNNEI. Trimming removed 3 bases from V and 0 bases from J, with 14 bases in between. This CDR3 is built from 16 residues. DNA of the CDR3: TGTGCCAGCAGTGATAGCGCAGGGTCCATGAACACTGAAGCTTTCTTT. Encoded protein: CASSDSAGSMNTEAFF.

This clonotype was observed a handful of times. This chain joins TRBV7-8 and TRBJ2-2, with 11 bases identical to TRBD2. From germline, CDR1 is SGHVS and CDR2 FQNEAQ. This CDR3 region has 20 residues. The V segment lost 2 bases and the J segment 2 bases; nucleotides outside the gene matches: 13. Written as DNA, the CDR3 is TGTGCCAGCAGCTTACCTCTAGCGGGAGGTTCTCTGAAAAACACCGGGGAGCTGTTTTTT. It yields the protein CASSLPLAGGSLKNTGELFF.

This clonotype was seen many times. The chain combines TRBV7-6 with TRBJ2-3, with 11 bases identical to TRBD1. Per the germline V gene, CDR1 is SGHVS and CDR2 is FNYEAQ. This CDR3 region has 15 residues. V lost 4 bases, J lost 4 bases, and 4 bases stayed unmatched. Here the CDR3 DNA reads TGTGCCAGCAGCTGGACAGGGGGCTCGCCAGATACGCAGTATTTT. Protein product: CASSWTGGSPDTQYF. The variable domain in full, completed from reference TRBV7-6 and TRBJ2-3, reads GAGVSQSPRYKVTKRGQDVALRCDPISGHVSLYWYRQALGQGPEFLTYFNYEAQQDKSGLPNDRFSAERPEGSISTLTIQRTEQRDSAMYRCASSWTGGSPDTQYFGPGTRLTVL.

In this sample, this clonotype turned up many times. The gene calls are TRBV3-1 and TRBJ2-3; D remains unclear. V was shortened by 0 bases and J by 4 bases, with 14 bases between the two germline ends. The CDR3 spans 16 residues. In germline, CDR1 is LGHDT, CDR2 YNNKEL (reference sequence). The CDR3 DNA sequence: TGTGCCAGCAGCCAAGATCTGGGTCTGGACCCAGATACGCAGTATTTT. Protein product: CASSQDLGLDPDTQYF.

This clonotype was counted a few times. This chain links TRBV28 with TRBJ2-2, with a possible D match to TRBD2 (5 bases). CDR1 MDHEN and CDR2 SYDVKM come from the germline V gene. V lost 4 bases and J 6 bases, leaving 15 bases between the germline ends. The CDR3 runs to 15 residues. The CDR3 reads CASSSNRVGAGELFF. Written as DNA, the CDR3 is TGTGCCAGCAGTTCGAACCGGGTCGGGGCCGGGGAGCTGTTTTTT.

V usage is TRBV27 and J usage is TRBJ2-2; tentative D call: TRBD2 (6 bases). The length of the CDR3 is 16 residues. Germline CDR1 and CDR2: MNHEY and SMNVEV (reference sequence). Trimming removed 5 bases at V and 6 bases at J, with 19 bases between. Here the CDR3 reads CASSLPTGVDAGELFF. The CDR3 coding sequence is TGTGCCAGCAGTCTTCCGACGGGAGTAGACGCCGGGGAGCTGTTTTTT.

This clonotype was counted at least ten times. This chain connects TRBV28 to TRBJ1-5; no clear D gene. CDR3 length: 15 amino acids. Germline loops: CDR1 MDHEN, CDR2 SYDVKM. Trimming pared 0 bases from V and 5 bases from J, leaving 11 bases between. CDR3 nucleotide sequence: TGTGCCAGCAGTTTATGGGGGAGGAGGGATCAGCCCCAGCATTTT. Translated, it gives CASSLWGRRDQPQHF.